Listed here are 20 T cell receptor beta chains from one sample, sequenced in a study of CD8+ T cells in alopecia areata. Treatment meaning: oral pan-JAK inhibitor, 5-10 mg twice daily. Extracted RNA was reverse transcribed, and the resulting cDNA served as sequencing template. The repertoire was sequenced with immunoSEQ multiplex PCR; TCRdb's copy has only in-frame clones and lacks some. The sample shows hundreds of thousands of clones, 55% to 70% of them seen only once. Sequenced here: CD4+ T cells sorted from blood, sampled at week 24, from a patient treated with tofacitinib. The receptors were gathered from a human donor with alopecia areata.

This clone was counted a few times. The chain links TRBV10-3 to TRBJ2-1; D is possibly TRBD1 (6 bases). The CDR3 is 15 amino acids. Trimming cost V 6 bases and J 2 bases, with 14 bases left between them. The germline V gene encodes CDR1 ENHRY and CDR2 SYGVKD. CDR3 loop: CAIREAGQTYNEQFF. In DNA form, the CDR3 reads TGTGCCATCAGGGAGGCTGGACAGACCTACAATGAGCAGTTCTTC.

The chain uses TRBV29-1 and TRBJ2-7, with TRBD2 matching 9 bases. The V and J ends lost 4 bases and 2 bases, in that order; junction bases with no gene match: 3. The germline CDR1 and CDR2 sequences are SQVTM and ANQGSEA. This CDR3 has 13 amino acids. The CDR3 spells CSVATSGTYEQYF. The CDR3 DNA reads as TGCAGCGTTGCGACTAGCGGAACCTACGAGCAGTACTTC.

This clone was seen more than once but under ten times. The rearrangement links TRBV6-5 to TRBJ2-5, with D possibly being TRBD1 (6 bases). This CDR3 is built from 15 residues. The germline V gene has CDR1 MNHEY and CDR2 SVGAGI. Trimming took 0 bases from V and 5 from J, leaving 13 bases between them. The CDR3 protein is CASSYSAPRGETQYF. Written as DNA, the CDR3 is TGTGCCAGCAGTTACTCGGCTCCGAGGGGGGAGACCCAGTACTTC.

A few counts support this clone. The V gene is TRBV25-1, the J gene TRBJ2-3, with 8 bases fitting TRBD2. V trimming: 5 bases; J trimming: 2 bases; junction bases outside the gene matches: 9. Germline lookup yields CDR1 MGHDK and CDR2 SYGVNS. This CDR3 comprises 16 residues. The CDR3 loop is CASSHTAGATTDTQYF. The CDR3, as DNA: TGTGCCAGCAGTCACACAGCGGGGGCTACCACAGATACGCAGTATTTT.

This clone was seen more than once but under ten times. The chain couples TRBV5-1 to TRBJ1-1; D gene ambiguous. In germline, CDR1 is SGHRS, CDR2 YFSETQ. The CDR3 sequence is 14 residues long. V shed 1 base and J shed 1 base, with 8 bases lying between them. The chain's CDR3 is CASSLRKPNTEAFF. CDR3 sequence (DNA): TGCGCCAGCAGCTTGCGCAAGCCGAACACTGAAGCTTTCTTT.

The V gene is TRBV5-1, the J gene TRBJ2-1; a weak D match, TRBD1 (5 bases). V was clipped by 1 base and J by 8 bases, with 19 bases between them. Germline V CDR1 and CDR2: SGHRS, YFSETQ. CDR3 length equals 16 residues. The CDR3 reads CASSLTGPPTWDEQFF. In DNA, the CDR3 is TGCGCCAGCAGCTTGACAGGTCCTCCTACGTGGGATGAGCAGTTCTTC.

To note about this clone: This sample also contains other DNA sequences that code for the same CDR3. The CDR3 region is CSVEGGVGETQYF. CDR3 DNA: TGCAGCGTTGAGGGTGGGGTTGGTGAGACCCAGTACTTC. The chain joins TRBV29-1 to TRBJ2-5, with D unresolved. V was shortened by 3 bases and J by 5 bases, with 13 bases between the two germline ends. Germline CDR1 reads SQVTM; CDR2 reads ANQGSEA. This CDR3 spans 13 amino acids.

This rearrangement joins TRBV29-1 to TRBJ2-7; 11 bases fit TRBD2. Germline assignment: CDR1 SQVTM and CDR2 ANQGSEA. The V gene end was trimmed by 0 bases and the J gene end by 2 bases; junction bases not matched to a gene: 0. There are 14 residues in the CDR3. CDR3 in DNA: TGCAGCGTTGAAGAACTAGCGGGGGCCTACGAGCAGTACTTC. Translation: CSVEELAGAYEQYF.

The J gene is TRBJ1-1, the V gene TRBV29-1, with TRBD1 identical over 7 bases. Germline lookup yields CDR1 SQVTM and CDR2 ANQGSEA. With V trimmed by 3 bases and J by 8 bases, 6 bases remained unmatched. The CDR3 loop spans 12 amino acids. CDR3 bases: TGCAGCGTTGACCAGGGGGGCGCCGAAGCTTTCTTT. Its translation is CSVDQGGAEAFF. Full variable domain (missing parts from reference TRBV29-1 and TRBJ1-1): SAVISQKPSRDICQRGTSLTIQCQVDSQVTMMFWYRQQPGQSLTLIATANQGSEATYESGFVIDKFPISRPNLTFSTLTVSNMSPEDSSIYLCSVDQGGAEAFFGQGTRLTVV.

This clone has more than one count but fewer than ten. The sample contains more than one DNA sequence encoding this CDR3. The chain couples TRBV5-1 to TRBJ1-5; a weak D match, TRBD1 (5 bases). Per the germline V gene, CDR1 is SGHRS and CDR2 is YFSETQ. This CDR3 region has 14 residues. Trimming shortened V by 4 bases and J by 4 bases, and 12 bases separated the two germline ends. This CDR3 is CASSPGTGNQPQHF. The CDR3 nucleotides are TGCGCCAGCAGCCCCGGGACGGGAAATCAGCCCCAGCATTTT.

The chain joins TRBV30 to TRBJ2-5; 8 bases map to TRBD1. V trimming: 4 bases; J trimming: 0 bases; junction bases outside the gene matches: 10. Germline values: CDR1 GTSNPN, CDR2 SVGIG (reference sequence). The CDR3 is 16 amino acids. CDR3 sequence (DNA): TGTGCCTGGAATCCTACAGGGGGAATGTACCAAGAGACCCAGTACTTC. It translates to CAWNPTGGMYQETQYF.

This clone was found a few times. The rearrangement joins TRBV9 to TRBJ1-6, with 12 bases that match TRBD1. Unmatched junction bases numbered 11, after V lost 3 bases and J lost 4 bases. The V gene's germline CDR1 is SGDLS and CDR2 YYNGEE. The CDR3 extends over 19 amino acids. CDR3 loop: CASSAPPGTGGEYNSPLHF. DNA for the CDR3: TGTGCCAGCAGCGCGCCTCCCGGGACAGGGGGCGAGTATAATTCACCCCTCCACTTT.

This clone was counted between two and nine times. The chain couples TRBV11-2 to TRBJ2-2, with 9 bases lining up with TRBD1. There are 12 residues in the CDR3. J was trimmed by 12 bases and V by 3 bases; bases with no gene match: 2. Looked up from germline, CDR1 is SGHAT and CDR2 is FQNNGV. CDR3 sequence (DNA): TGTGCCAGCAGCTTTGGACAGGGGAAGCTGTTTTTT. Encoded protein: CASSFGQGKLFF.

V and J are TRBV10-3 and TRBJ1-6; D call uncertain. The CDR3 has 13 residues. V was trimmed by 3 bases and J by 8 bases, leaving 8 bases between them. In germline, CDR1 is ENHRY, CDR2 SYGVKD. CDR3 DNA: TGTGCCATCAGTGAACGTGTGGATTCACCCCTCCACTTT. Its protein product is CAISERVDSPLHF.

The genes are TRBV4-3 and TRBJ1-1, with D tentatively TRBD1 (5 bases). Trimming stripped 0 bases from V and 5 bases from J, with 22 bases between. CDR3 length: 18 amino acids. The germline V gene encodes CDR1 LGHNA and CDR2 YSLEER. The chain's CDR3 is CASSQDTATWGADTEAFF. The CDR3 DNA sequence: TGCGCCAGCAGCCAAGATACCGCGACTTGGGGCGCGGATACTGAAGCTTTCTTT.

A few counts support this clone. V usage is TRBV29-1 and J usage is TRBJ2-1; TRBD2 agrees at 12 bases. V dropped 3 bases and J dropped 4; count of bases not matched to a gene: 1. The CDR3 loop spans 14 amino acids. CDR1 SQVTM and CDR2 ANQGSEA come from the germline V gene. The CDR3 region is CSVDTSGGYNEQFF. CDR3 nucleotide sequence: TGCAGCGTTGATACTAGCGGGGGGTACAATGAGCAGTTCTTC.

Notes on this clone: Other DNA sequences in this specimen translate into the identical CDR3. The CDR3 DNA reads as TGTGCCAGCAGTAGCACGGGGGGCAATCAGCCCCAGCATTTT. Amino acids: CASSSTGGNQPQHF. The V gene is TRBV7-2, the J gene TRBJ1-5, with D perhaps matching TRBD1 (5 bases). The germline CDR1 and CDR2 sequences are SGHTA and FQGNSA. V lost 6 bases and J 2 bases, leaving 11 bases between the germline ends. The CDR3 covers 14 residues.

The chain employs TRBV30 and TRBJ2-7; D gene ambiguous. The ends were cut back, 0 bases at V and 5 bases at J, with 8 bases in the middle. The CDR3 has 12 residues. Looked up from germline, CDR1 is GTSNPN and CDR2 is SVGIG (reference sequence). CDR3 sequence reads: CAWSVGDNEQYF. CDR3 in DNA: TGTGCCTGGAGTGTTGGGGATAACGAGCAGTACTTC.

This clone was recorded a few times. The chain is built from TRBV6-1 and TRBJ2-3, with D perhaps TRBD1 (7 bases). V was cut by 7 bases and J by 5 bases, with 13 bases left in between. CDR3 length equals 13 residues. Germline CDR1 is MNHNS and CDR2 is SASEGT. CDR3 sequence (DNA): TGTGCCAGCACGGCAGGGGGGAGAGATACGCAGTATTTT. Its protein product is CASTAGGRDTQYF.

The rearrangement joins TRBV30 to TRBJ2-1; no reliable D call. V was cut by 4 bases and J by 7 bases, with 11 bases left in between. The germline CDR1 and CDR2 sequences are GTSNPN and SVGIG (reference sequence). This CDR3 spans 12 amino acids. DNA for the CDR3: TGTGCCTGGACCTCGTGGGGTAATGAGCAGTTCTTC. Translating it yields CAWTSWGNEQFF.